The 6 T cell receptor beta chains reported below all come from one sample, sequenced in a study of Ad26.COV2.S vaccination and SARS-CoV-2 variants. Treatment specified: around 19 received Ad26.COV2.S at low or high dose, single or two shots; roughly 5 received placebo; per-sample allocation not given. Vaccine and placebo recipients were sampled on day 63 after the first injection. Sequenced by immunoSEQ multiplex PCR; TCRdb stores in-frame clones only, minus some. The sample yields approximately 300,000 clones, about 86% seen once. The source material was peripheral blood, sampled in a trial of Ad26.COV2.S vaccine versus placebo. The source of these receptors is a person between 18 and 65 years old who received the Ad26.COV2.S COVID-19 vaccine or a placebo.

Notes on this clone: At one end, the junction sequence differs from germline, possibly due to a read error. This chain connects TRBV2 to TRBJ1-2; the match to TRBD1 covers 10 bases. Germline-derived CDR1 and CDR2 are SNHLY and FYNNEI. The CDR3 runs 15 residues. In DNA form, the CDR3 reads TGTGCCAGCAGCGAAGGACAGGGGGAAATCTATGGCTACACCTTC. This translates into CASSEGQGEIYGYTF.

This chain joins TRBV6-5 and TRBJ1-1, with 7 bases matching TRBD1. Looked up from germline, CDR1 is MNHEY and CDR2 is SVGAGI. Trimming cost V 4 bases and J 1 base; bases outside gene matches: 6. This CDR3 has 15 amino acids. The CDR3 loop reads CASSLQGLGNTEAFF. DNA of the CDR3: TGTGCCAGCAGTTTACAGGGGCTTGGGAACACTGAAGCTTTCTTT.

CDR3 loop: CASSSDGVGYGYTF. CDR3 nucleotides: TGTGCCAGCAGTTCCGACGGGGTCGGCTATGGCTACACCTTC. This chain connects TRBV6-5 to TRBJ1-2; D is unclear. CDR3 size: 14 residues. Germline V gives CDR1 MNHEY, CDR2 SVGAGI. V dropped 4 bases and J dropped 4 bases, with 13 bases sitting between them.

The rearrangement links TRBV6-4 to TRBJ2-7; 9 positions agree with TRBD1. Germline assignment: CDR1 MRHNA and CDR2 SNTAGT. This CDR3 is built from 16 residues. J lost 4 bases, V lost 5 bases, and 12 bases had no gene match. This chain's CDR3 is CASSLKGQGWKYEQYF. In nucleotides, the CDR3 is TGTGCCAGCAGTCTGAAAGGACAGGGGTGGAAGTACGAGCAGTACTTC.

V is TRBV12-3 or TRBV12-4 and J is TRBJ1-1; no clear D. V was pared by 5 bases and J by 0 bases, with 7 bases between. The CDR3 extends over 13 amino acids. CDR3 sequence (DNA): TGTGCCAGCAGTCTCCCATTGAACACTGAAGCTTTCTTT. It specifies CASSLPLNTEAFF.

This chain's CDR3 is CASSLDRDDGYTF. CDR3 DNA sequence: TGTGCCAGCAGCTTAGACAGGGACGATGGCTACACCTTC. The chain has TRBV11-2 and TRBJ1-2, with TRBD1 as a possible D gene (5 bases). CDR1 is SGHAT, CDR2 FQNNGV, per germline. Trimming stripped 0 bases from V and 6 bases from J, with 8 bases between. CDR3 length equals 13 residues.